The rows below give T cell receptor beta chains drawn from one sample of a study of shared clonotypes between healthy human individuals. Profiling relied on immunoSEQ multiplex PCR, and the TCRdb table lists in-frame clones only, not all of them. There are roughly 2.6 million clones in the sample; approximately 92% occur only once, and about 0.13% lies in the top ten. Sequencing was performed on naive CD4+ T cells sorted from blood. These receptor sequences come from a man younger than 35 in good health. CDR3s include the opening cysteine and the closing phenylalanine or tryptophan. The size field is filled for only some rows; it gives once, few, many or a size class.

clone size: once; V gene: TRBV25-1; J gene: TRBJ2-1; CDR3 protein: CASSEPRKGDNEQFF
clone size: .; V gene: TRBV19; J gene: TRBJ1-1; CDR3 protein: CASSWVQAANTEAFF
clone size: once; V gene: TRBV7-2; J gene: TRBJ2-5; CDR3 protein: CASSLERRETQYF
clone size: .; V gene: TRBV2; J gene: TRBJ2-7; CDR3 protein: CASSGDRGRFGNYEQYF
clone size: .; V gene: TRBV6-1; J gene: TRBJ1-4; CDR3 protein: CASKQGQATNEKLFF
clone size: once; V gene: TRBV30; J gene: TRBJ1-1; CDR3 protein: CAWSVGLEAFF
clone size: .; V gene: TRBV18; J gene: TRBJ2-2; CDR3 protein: CASSRDRNTGELFF
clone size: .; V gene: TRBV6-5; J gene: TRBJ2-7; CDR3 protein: CASSYSGTAAQYEQYF
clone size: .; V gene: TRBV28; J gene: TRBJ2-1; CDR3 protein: CASSLSRTGVHNEQFF
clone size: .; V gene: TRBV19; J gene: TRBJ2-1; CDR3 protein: CASSRGDPGKRIEQFF
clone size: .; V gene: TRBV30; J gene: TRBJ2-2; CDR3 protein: CAWAGQGATGELFF
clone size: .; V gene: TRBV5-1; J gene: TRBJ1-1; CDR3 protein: CASSTGNTEAFF
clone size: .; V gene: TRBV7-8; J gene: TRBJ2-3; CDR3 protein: CASGPRWLEDTQYF
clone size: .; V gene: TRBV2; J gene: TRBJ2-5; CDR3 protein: CASSGPRSETQYF
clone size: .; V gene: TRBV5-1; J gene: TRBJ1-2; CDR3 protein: CASSIDGPLYGYTF
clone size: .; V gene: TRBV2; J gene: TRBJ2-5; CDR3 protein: CASSGPGKETQYF
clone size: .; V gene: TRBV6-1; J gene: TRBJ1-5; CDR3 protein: CASTSGTGVGPQHF
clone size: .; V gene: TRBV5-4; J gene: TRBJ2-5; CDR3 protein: CASSQGPAGETQYF
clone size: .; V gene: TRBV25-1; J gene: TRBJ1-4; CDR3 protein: CASSETGGLNEKLFF
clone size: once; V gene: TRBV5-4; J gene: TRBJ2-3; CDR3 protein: CASSEGGNTDTQYF
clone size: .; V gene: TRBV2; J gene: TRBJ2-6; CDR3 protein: CASSGRGVAPRSGANVLTF
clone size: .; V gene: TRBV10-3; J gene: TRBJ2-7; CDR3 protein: CAISESRGGQNEQYF
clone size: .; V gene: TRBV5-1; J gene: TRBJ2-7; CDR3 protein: CASSLTDSFQSYEQYF
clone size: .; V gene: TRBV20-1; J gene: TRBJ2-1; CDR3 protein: CSAGRNEQFF
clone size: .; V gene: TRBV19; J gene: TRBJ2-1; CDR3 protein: CASSIEGGAGEQFF
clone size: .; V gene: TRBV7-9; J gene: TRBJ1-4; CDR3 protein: CASSLGGALANEKLFF
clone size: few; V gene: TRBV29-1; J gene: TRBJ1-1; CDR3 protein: CSVAGGDTEAFF
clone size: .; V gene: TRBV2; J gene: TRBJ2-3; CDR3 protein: CATQNENTDTQYF
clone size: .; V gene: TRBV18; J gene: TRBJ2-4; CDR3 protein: CASSPVTKVAKNIQYF
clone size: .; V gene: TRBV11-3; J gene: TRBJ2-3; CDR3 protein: CASSPTLTTDTQYF
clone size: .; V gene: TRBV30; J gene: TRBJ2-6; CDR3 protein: CASLRQGKVSGANVLTF
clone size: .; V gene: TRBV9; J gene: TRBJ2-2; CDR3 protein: CASSVGGSVGTGELFF
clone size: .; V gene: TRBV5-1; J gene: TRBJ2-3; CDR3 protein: CASSFKRGANTDTQYF
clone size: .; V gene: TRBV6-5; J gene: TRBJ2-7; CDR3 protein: CASSYSSATSIHEQYF
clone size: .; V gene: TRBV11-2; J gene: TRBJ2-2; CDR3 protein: CASSLVGKLEAGELFF
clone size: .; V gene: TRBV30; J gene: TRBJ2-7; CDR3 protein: CAWSPGQGDGEQYF
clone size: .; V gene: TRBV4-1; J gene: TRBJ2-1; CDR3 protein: CASSQTSGGSDEQFF
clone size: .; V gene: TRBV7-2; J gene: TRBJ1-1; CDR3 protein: CASSSESNTEAFF
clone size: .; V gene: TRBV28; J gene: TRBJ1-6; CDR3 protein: CASSSPQGQASPLHF
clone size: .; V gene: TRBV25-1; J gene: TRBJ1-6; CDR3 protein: CASSKTGSSYNSPLHF
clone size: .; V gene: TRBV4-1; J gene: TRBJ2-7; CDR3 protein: CASSQVWDLSYEQYF
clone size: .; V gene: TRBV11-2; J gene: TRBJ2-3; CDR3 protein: CASSFGGADTQYF
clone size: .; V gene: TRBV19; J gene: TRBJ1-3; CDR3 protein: CASSIEGISGNTIYF
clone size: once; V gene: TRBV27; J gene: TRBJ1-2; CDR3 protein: CASSPLAEIYGYTF
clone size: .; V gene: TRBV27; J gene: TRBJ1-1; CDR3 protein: CASSPDTLTEAFF
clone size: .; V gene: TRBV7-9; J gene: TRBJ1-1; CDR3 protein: CASSHGTPGSAEAFF
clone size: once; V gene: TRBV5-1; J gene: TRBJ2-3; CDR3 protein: CASSSGQSTDTQYF
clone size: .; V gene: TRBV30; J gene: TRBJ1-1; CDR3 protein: CAWGQVMNTEAFF
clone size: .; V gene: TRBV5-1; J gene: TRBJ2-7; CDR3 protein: CASSLEHEQYF
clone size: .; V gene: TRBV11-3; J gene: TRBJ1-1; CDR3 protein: CASSLRRMNTEAFF
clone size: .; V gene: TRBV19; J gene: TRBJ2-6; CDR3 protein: CASSIAGTASGANVLTF
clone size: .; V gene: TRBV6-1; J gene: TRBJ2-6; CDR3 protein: CASRGTEAGANVLTF
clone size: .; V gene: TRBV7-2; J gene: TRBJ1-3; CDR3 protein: CASSLEQGPGNTIYF